The 18 T cell receptor beta chains in this list originate from one sample, sequenced in a study of cytomegalovirus exposure and HLA in healthy donors. PCR amplification relied on 60 Vbeta primers (plus 13 Jbeta primers). Data came from immunoSEQ multiplex PCR; TCRdb stores just in-frame clones and leaves some out. Of roughly 100,000 clones in the sample, around 77% are singletons; the top ten hold about 9.1%. The sequenced sample consisted of PBMCs. The origin of the receptors is a woman in her thirties or forties in good health and CMV-seropositive.

The chain is built from TRBV6-1 and TRBJ2-7, with 7 bases matching TRBD1. Germline trimming cut 5 bases from V and 9 bases from J; bases unmatched to any gene: 13. CDR3 length: 14 residues. CDR1 and CDR2 (germline): MNHNS, SASEGT. As DNA, the CDR3 is TGTGCCAGCAGTCTAGGACAGGAGTACGAGTGGCAGTACTTC. It specifies CASSLGQEYEWQYF.

This chain links TRBV2 with TRBJ1-5; TRBD1 might be the D (5 bases). The germline gives CDR1 SNHLY, CDR2 FYNNEI. V shed 2 bases and J shed 2 bases, with 10 bases lying between them. The CDR3 is made up of 15 amino acids. In DNA form, the CDR3 reads TGTGCCAGCAGTGAAAGGCAGGGCGGCAATCAGCCCCAGCATTTT. This gives the protein CASSERQGGNQPQHF.

The V and J genes are TRBV11-2 and TRBJ2-1; D perhaps matches TRBD2 (6 bases). CDR1 is SGHAT and CDR2 is FQNNGV in the germline V gene. This CDR3 is built from 16 residues. V was shortened by 5 bases and J by 2 bases, with 16 bases between the two germline ends. CDR3 in DNA: TGTGCCAGCAGCCCCAGTCTGGGGGGAACCTACAATGAGCAGTTCTTC. Encoded protein: CASSPSLGGTYNEQFF.

This clone showed up just a few times. The rearrangement joins TRBV28 to TRBJ2-2; 8 nucleotides line up with TRBD2. CDR3 length: 17 residues. The V and J ends lost 3 bases and 3 bases, in that order; junction bases with no gene match: 9. Germline CDR1 is MDHEN and CDR2 is SYDVKM. The CDR3 loop is CASSFVLGGVDTGELFF. CDR3 sequence (DNA): TGTGCCAGCAGTTTCGTCCTCGGGGGGGTTGACACCGGGGAGCTGTTTTTT.

The rearrangement uses TRBV12-5 and TRBJ2-3; TRBD2 aligns across 10 bases. The CDR3 covers 16 residues. Per the germline V gene, CDR1 is LGHNT and CDR2 is FRNRAP. The junction had 8 bases not matched to a gene; V was cut back by 6 bases and J by 2 bases. This chain's CDR3 is CASGTGTSAFTDTQYF. For the CDR3, the DNA is TGTGCTAGTGGAACCGGGACTAGCGCTTTCACAGATACGCAGTATTTT.

This chain connects TRBV25-1 to TRBJ2-7, with D unresolved. This CDR3 contains 13 residues. Germline CDR1 MGHDK, CDR2 SYGVNS. V lost 8 bases, J lost 2 bases, and 13 bases lay in between. The CDR3 spells CASRLEQTYEQYF. CDR3 nucleotide sequence: TGTGCCAGCCGACTCGAGCAAACCTACGAGCAGTACTTC.

This clone was counted between two and nine times. This chain links TRBV10-3 with TRBJ2-5, with D perhaps TRBD2 (5 bases). Germline loops: CDR1 ENHRY, CDR2 SYGVKD. The CDR3 contains 13 residues. Trimming stripped 4 bases from V and 7 bases from J, with 13 bases between. The CDR3 sequence is CAISGQIGGTQYF. CDR3 nucleotide sequence: TGTGCCATCAGTGGGCAGATTGGAGGGACCCAGTACTTC.

The chain carries TRBV18 and TRBJ2-1; TRBD2 aligns across 12 bases. Looked up from germline, CDR1 is KGHSH and CDR2 is LQKENI. The CDR3 is 16 amino acids. Trimming at V came to 2 bases and at J to 6 bases, leaving 5 bases not matched to a gene. Here the CDR3 reads CASSPVLLAGGNEQFF. DNA of the CDR3: TGTGCCAGCTCACCAGTGCTACTAGCGGGAGGCAATGAGCAGTTCTTC.

In regard to this clone: A junction end diverges from the germline sequence, so it may reflect a read error. The chain has TRBV13 and TRBJ1-2, with D hard to call. The germline CDR1 and CDR2 sequences are PRHDT and FYEKMQ (reference sequence). The CDR3 is 13 residues long. The DNA for the CDR3 is TGTGCCAACAGCTTAAACACAGACTATGGCTACACCTTC. It encodes CANSLNTDYGYTF. Full variable domain (missing parts from reference TRBV13 and TRBJ1-2): AAGVIQSPRHLIKEKRETATLKCYPIPRHDTVYWYQQGPGQDPQFLISFYEKMQSDKGSIPDRFSAQQFSDYHSELNMSSLELGDSALYFCANSLNTDYGYTFGSGTRLTVV.

This clone has a handful of counts. V usage is TRBV5-4 and J usage is TRBJ1-4; the match to TRBD1 covers 9 bases. Losses at the gene ends were 5 bases for V and 5 bases for J; bases not matched to a gene: 7. The CDR3 has 15 amino acids. Looked up from germline, CDR1 is SGHNT and CDR2 is YYREEE (reference sequence). The CDR3 sequence: CASSPSTGGNEKLFF. CDR3 coding DNA: TGTGCCAGCAGTCCTAGCACAGGGGGCAATGAAAAACTGTTTTTT.

The rearrangement uses TRBV18 and TRBJ2-7; no firm D call. V gave up 2 bases and J gave up 4 bases, with 15 bases separating them. CDR1 and CDR2 from the germline V gene are KGHSH and LQKENI. The CDR3 length is 15 residues. CDR3 in DNA: TGTGCCAGCTCACCAATCGCCGTTTCCACTTACGAGCAGTACTTC. Residues: CASSPIAVSTYEQYF.

The rearrangement joins TRBV2 to TRBJ1-3; 7 nucleotides agree with TRBD1. Germline trimming cut 3 bases from V and 2 bases from J; bases unmatched to any gene: 7. Germline CDR1 reads SNHLY; CDR2 reads FYNNEI. The CDR3 is made up of 16 amino acids. The chain's CDR3 is CASSDGDRETGNTIYF. The DNA for the CDR3 is TGTGCCAGCAGTGATGGAGACAGGGAGACTGGAAACACCATATATTTT.

The chain has TRBV5-6 and TRBJ2-2; maybe TRBD2 (6 bases). The CDR3 extends over 16 amino acids. Germline assignment: CDR1 SGHDT and CDR2 YYEEEE. V lost 0 bases and J 4 bases, leaving 13 bases between the germline ends. As DNA, the CDR3 is TGTGCCAGCAGCTTGGGCCGGCGGGGAACCACCGGGGAGCTGTTTTTT. Translated, it gives CASSLGRRGTTGELFF.

The rearrangement uses TRBV6-1 and TRBJ2-1; 9 nucleotides line up with TRBD1. Trimming at V came to 4 bases and at J to 0 bases, leaving 4 bases not matched to a gene. This CDR3 is built from 16 residues. In germline, CDR1 is MNHNS, CDR2 SASEGT. CDR3 nucleotides: TGTGCCAGCAGTGGGTGGGGACAGGGCTCCTACAATGAGCAGTTCTTC. Its protein product is CASSGWGQGSYNEQFF.

Only a few counts were recorded for this clone. The chain has TRBV7-9 and TRBJ2-1; TRBD1 is a possible D gene (6 bases). Germline CDR1 SEHNR, CDR2 FQNEAQ (reference sequence). V was trimmed by 2 bases and J by 15 bases, leaving 20 bases between them. The CDR3 length is 14 residues. The CDR3 spells CASSLHGQGRKAFF. The CDR3 coding sequence is TGTGCCAGCAGCTTACATGGCCAGGGGCGAAAGGCGTTCTTC.

J is TRBJ1-2 and V is TRBV4-1, with D uncertain. CDR3 size: 17 residues. The germline V gene encodes CDR1 MGHRA and CDR2 YSYEKL. Trimming took 0 bases from V and 1 from J, leaving 15 bases between them. The CDR3 DNA follows: TGCGCCAGCAGCCAAGATAATCGGGCCGGGATTAACTATGGCTACACCTTC. Residues: CASSQDNRAGINYGYTF.

This clone is a singleton in its sample. V usage is TRBV6-5 and J usage is TRBJ1-5, with TRBD1 matching 12 bases. The CDR3 sequence is 15 residues long. V lost 8 bases, J lost 11 bases, and 13 bases stayed unmatched. The germline CDR1 and CDR2 sequences are MNHEY and SVGAGI. The CDR3 loop reads CASSVTGTGGGSQHF. CDR3 coding DNA: TGTGCCAGCTCAGTGACTGGGACAGGGGGCGGTTCCCAGCATTTT.

This chain's CDR3 is CASSPGQPGSTGELFF. CDR3 in DNA: TGTGCCAGCTCACCAGGACAGCCAGGGTCCACCGGGGAGCTGTTTTTT. The V and J genes are TRBV18 and TRBJ2-2; D possibly corresponds to TRBD1 (6 bases). V was shortened by 2 bases and J by 4 bases, with 14 bases between the two germline ends. CDR1 is KGHSH and CDR2 is LQKENI in the germline V gene. The CDR3 is 16 residues long.